This entry is about one TCR beta chain. Antigen: not known. This sample stems from a study of T-cell reconstitution after alpha-beta-depleted transplantation in children. Germline V gene sequence: CDR1 DFQATT, CDR2 SNEGSKA (reference sequence). Trimming took off 5 bases at V and 3 bases at J, with 8 bases between the two ends. The CDR3 has 11 amino acids. Unique molecular identifiers were incorporated into the prepared TCRbeta library. TCRdb used MiXCR to reprocess the PCR reads, holding one entry per CDR3 protein. This table has roughly 420,000 distinct CDR3 sequences, roughly 17% appearing once. Study-wide points: Reported findings indicate that, about two months after transplant, alpha-beta T cells came from several hundred expanded clones, which were derived from non-depleted graft cells.

The origin of this receptor is a boy under two years old who had a stem cell transplant for Wiskott-Aldrich syndrome, so the T cells may come from the graft donor. The chain links TRBV20-1 to TRBJ2-7; D remains ambiguous. The source material was PBMCs, mostly from graft donor cells, sampled 360 days after TCRalphabeta/CD19-depleted stem cell transplant. The CDR3 bases are TGCAGTGCTCTGACTGGCTACGAGCAGTACTTC. Translated: CSALTGYEQYF.